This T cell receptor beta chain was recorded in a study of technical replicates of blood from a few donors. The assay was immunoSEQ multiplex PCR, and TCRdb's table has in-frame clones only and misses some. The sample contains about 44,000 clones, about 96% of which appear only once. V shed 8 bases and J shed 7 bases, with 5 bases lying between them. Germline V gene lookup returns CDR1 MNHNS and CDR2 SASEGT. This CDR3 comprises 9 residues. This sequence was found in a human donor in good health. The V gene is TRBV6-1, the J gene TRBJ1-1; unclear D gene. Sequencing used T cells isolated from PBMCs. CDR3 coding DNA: TGTGCCAGCGACTATGAAGCTTTCTTT. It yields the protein CASDYEAFF.